These 32 T cell receptor beta chains originate from one sample sequenced in a study of glioma-infiltrating T cells. Amplification of TCR alpha and beta CDR3 regions from RNA used iRepertoire nested multiplex PCR. TCRdb used MiXCR to reprocess the multiplex PCR reads, holding one entry per CDR3 protein. The sample lists some 120,000 distinct CDR3 sequences, roughly 24% seen once, with around 15% in the top ten. The specimen was glioma tissue, nonneoplastic brain tissue, or PBMCs (not recorded which). Receptors were obtained from a human donor with low-grade glioma or glioblastoma, undergoing nonglioma brain surgery, or in good health (not recorded which).

About this clonotype itself: One junction end does not reproduce the germline sequence, and a read error may be involved. The chain links TRBV19 to TRBJ2-7; the D gene is possibly TRBD1 (5 bases). The CDR3 is 14 amino acids. The germline gives CDR1 LNHDA, CDR2 SQIVND (reference sequence). DNA of the CDR3: TGTGCCAGTAGTCCGAGACAGCGCTCCTACGAGCGGTACTTC. Amino acid sequence: CASSPRQRSYERYF.

This clonotype was observed many times. This chain uses TRBV20-1 with TRBJ1-6; 8 nucleotides match TRBD1. This CDR3 is built from 13 residues. Germline V gene data show CDR1 as DFQATT and CDR2 as SNEGSKA (reference sequence). The V segment lost 6 bases and the J segment 6 bases; nucleotides outside the gene matches: 4. The chain's CDR3 is CSASDRVNSPLHF. The DNA of the CDR3 is TGCAGTGCCTCGGACAGGGTTAATTCACCCCTCCACTTT.

This clonotype was found many times. V usage is TRBV19 and J usage is TRBJ2-1, with D perhaps TRBD2 (6 bases). V was trimmed by 5 bases and J by 6 bases, leaving 14 bases between them. This CDR3 region has 14 residues. The germline CDR1 and CDR2 sequences are LNHDA and SQIVND (reference sequence). The CDR3 bases are TGTGCCAGTAGTGTGCTAGAAGCGGGCAATGAGCAGTTCTTC. Residues: CASSVLEAGNEQFF.

This clonotype was picked up many times. The chain couples TRBV12-3 or TRBV12-4 to TRBJ1-2; D is ambiguous. CDR3 length: 13 residues. Trimming removed 7 bases at V and 2 bases at J, with 11 bases between. CDR3 DNA sequence: TGTGCCAGCAAAGTTGGACGGAACTATGGCTACACCTTC. As protein: CASKVGRNYGYTF.

This clonotype was seen repeatedly, ten times or more. The chain links TRBV28 to TRBJ2-7; possible D gene TRBD2, 5 bases. CDR1 and CDR2 (germline): MDHEN, SYDVKM. The ends were cut back, 5 bases at V and 4 bases at J, with 21 bases in the middle. The CDR3 runs 16 residues. The CDR3 reads CASSTRTSRGLYEQYF. The CDR3 DNA sequence: TGTGCCAGCAGTACAAGGACCAGCCGCGGGCTTTACGAGCAGTACTTC.

With regard to this clonotype: One base away lies a much larger clone, so this may be a sequencing read error. This sequence joins TRBV12-3 or TRBV12-4 and TRBJ2-3, with D tentatively TRBD1 (5 bases). The CDR3 runs to 16 residues. Trimming took off 9 bases at V and 2 bases at J, with 21 bases between the two ends. The CDR3 sequence is CARSLTPDTYTDTQYF. The CDR3 nucleotides are TGTGCCAGAAGCCTAACACCGGACACCTACACAGATACGCAGTATTTT.

This clonotype has at least ten counts. CDR3 sequence (DNA): TGTGCCACCAGGGGGACTAGCGGATCCCAAGAGACCCAGTACTTC. Amino acids: CATRGTSGSQETQYF. The J gene is TRBJ2-5, the V gene TRBV24-1; 11 bases match TRBD2. The CDR3 spans 15 residues. The ends lost 7 bases at V and 1 base at J; junction bases unmatched: 4. From germline, CDR1 is KGHDR and CDR2 SFDVKD.

For this clonotype: It may be a read error: a sequence one base away is much more abundant. V and J are TRBV7-2 and TRBJ2-7, with a possible D match to TRBD1 (7 bases). V shed 5 bases and J shed 5 bases, with 16 bases lying between them. The CDR3 has 14 residues. CDR1 and CDR2 (germline): SGHTA, FQGNSA. In nucleotides, the CDR3 is TGTGCCAGCAGCGGAAGGGGGCGCGGGAACGAGCAGTACTTC. Translated, it gives CASSGRGRGNEQYF.

This clonotype was seen repeatedly, ten times or more. This sequence joins TRBV7-9 and TRBJ2-1; 12 bases are a match to TRBD2. Germline CDR1 reads SEHNR; CDR2 reads FQNEAQ (reference sequence). The CDR3 runs to 17 residues. Unmatched junction bases numbered 5, after V lost 5 bases and J lost 0 bases. This CDR3 is CASSHGTSGLSYNEQFF. As DNA, the CDR3 is TGTGCCAGCAGCCACGGGACTAGCGGGCTCTCCTACAATGAGCAGTTCTTC.

Note on this clonotype: This may stem from a read error, because a much larger clone lies one nucleotide away. This rearrangement joins TRBV20-1 to TRBJ2-1, with unresolved D. Germline CDR1 DFQATT, CDR2 SNEGSKA (reference sequence). The CDR3 has 13 amino acids. CDR3 in amino acids: CSAPEISYNEQSF. As DNA, the CDR3 is TGCAGTGCACCGGAGATCTCTTACAATGAGCAGTCCTTC.

The sample holds many counts of this clonotype. V and J are TRBV12-3 or TRBV12-4 and TRBJ1-1; D ambiguous. The CDR3 has 13 amino acids. V was cut by 7 bases and J by 5 bases, with 14 bases left in between. The CDR3 protein is CASTTSTGTEAFF. The CDR3 bases are TGTGCCAGCACCACCTCTACGGGGACTGAAGCTTTCTTT.

This clonotype has a count of ten or more. V gene TRBV6-1 combines with J gene TRBJ2-7, with D possibly being TRBD2 (5 bases). The V end lost 2 bases, the J end lost 3 bases, and 11 bases lay between the germline ends. This CDR3 has 14 amino acids. Germline loops: CDR1 MNHNS, CDR2 SASEGT. The CDR3 loop is CASSEYGRSYEQYF. CDR3 coding DNA: TGTGCCAGCAGTGAATATGGGAGAAGCTACGAGCAGTACTTC.

On this clonotype itself: Being one base from a much bigger clone, this may be a read error. J is TRBJ2-1 and V is TRBV28, with D tentatively TRBD2 (7 bases). The CDR3 is made up of 16 amino acids. Deletions cut 7 bases from V and 4 bases from J, with 20 bases between. The germline V gene has CDR1 MDHEN and CDR2 SYDVKM. The CDR3 loop is CASKQGGSAGYNEQFF. For the CDR3, the DNA is TGTGCCAGCAAACAGGGCGGGAGCGCAGGTTACAATGAGCAGTTCTTC.

The chain carries TRBV3-1 and TRBJ2-7; TRBD1 aligns across 7 bases. Germline loops: CDR1 LGHDT, CDR2 YNNKEL (reference sequence). CDR3 length: 14 residues. Unmatched junction bases numbered 8, after V lost 4 bases and J lost 5 bases. The CDR3 DNA follows: TGTGCCAGCAGCCCTCGGACAGGAACGAACGAGCAGTACTTC. This encodes CASSPRTGTNEQYF.

There are many counts of this clonotype. V and J are TRBV19 and TRBJ2-5, with D tentatively TRBD1 or TRBD2 (5 bases each). Germline V CDR1 and CDR2: LNHDA, SQIVND (reference sequence). The CDR3 consists of 14 residues. Deletions cut 6 bases from V and 4 bases from J, with 15 bases between. The CDR3 spells CASRGTPNRETQYF. In DNA, the CDR3 is TGTGCCAGTAGAGGGACGCCAAACCGAGAGACCCAGTACTTC.

As concerns this clonotype: A much more abundant neighbour one base away suggests this may be a read error. The chain couples TRBV7-6 to TRBJ2-2; no clear D gene. In germline, CDR1 is SGHVS, CDR2 FNYEAQ. CDR3 length: 15 residues. Trimming left V 2 bases short and J 3 bases short, with 10 bases between. CDR3 nucleotides: TGTGCCAGCAGCTTAAATACCGCGGACACCGGGGAGCTGTTTTTT. This gives the protein CASSLNTADTGELFF.

This clonotype was recorded many times. This sequence joins TRBV7-9 and TRBJ2-1; D could derive from TRBD1 or TRBD2 (5 bases each). The V end was cut by 5 bases, the J end by 1 base, with 15 bases between. CDR1 is SEHNR and CDR2 is FQNEAQ in the germline V gene (reference sequence). This CDR3 has 16 residues. The CDR3 nucleotides read TGTGCCAGCAGCCCTTCCGGGGACGGTTCCTACAATGAGCAGTTCTTC. Its protein product is CASSPSGDGSYNEQFF.

This clonotype was counted ten times or more. This chain joins TRBV6-2 or TRBV6-3 and TRBJ2-7; 10 nucleotides line up with TRBD1. Germline V gives CDR1 MNHEY, CDR2 SVGEGT. V was clipped by 2 bases and J by 2 bases; unmatched bases: 6. CDR3 length equals 16 residues. As DNA, the CDR3 is TGTGCCAGCAGTTACCGCGCCGGGACAGGGGCCTACGAGCAGTACTTC. Its translation: CASSYRAGTGAYEQYF.

This clonotype was observed at least ten times. The chain uses TRBV20-1 and TRBJ1-2; D perhaps matches TRBD1 (5 bases). This CDR3 has 14 residues. Between the trimmed V and J ends, which lost 5 bases and 8 bases, there was a span of 21 bases. Germline V gene data show CDR1 as DFQATT and CDR2 as SNEGSKA (reference sequence). The CDR3 DNA follows: TGCAGTGCTCCACCCACAGGAGGAACGGGGGGCTACACCTTC. Its protein is CSAPPTGGTGGYTF.

This clonotype occurred a few times. A much larger clone lies one base from this, so it may be a read error. The CDR3, as DNA: TGTGCCAGCAGTGAAGCGAGGGATCCCGGGGAGCTGTTTTTT. This codes for CASSEARDPGELFF. The chain joins TRBV6-1 to TRBJ2-2, with a possible D match to TRBD2 (5 bases). Germline CDR1 and CDR2: MNHNS and SASEGT. Trimming pared 0 bases from V and 6 bases from J, leaving 8 bases between. The CDR3 is made up of 14 amino acids.

The sample holds many counts of this clonotype. V usage is TRBV6-1 and J usage is TRBJ1-5; D perhaps matches TRBD1 (5 bases). V was pared by 8 bases and J by 2 bases, with 16 bases between. From germline, CDR1 is MNHNS and CDR2 SASEGT. The CDR3 loop spans 15 amino acids. The CDR3 DNA is TGTGCCAGCCAAAGGGGCTATCAGGGCAATCAGCCCCAGCATTTT. It specifies CASQRGYQGNQPQHF.

This clonotype occurred many times. CDR3 region: CASSFDGRTDTQYF. The CDR3 DNA sequence: TGCGCCAGCAGCTTCGACGGACGCACAGATACGCAGTATTTT. The chain has TRBV5-1 and TRBJ2-3; D remains unclear. The ends were cut back, 2 bases at V and 1 base at J, with 8 bases in the middle. CDR1 is SGHRS and CDR2 is YFSETQ in the germline V gene. The CDR3 is 14 residues long.

As regards this clonotype: A read error may account for a junction end that differs from germline. The chain links TRBV12-3 or TRBV12-4 to TRBJ2-1; D remains ambiguous. The CDR3 loop spans 10 amino acids. The CDR3 DNA sequence: TGTGCCAGCAGTAATAATGAGCAGTCCTTC. Protein sequence: CASSNNEQSF.

A word on this clonotype: One junction end does not reproduce the germline sequence, and a read error may be involved. The chain is built from TRBV6-5 and TRBJ2-6; D is possibly TRBD1 (5 bases). The CDR3 covers 16 residues. Germline V gives CDR1 MNHEY, CDR2 SVGAGI. This CDR3 is CASSFDSFAGADVLTF. The CDR3 DNA is TGTGCCAGCAGTTTCGACAGTTTCGCTGGGGCCGACGTCCTGACTTTC.

The table lists this clonotype with many counts. V gene TRBV7-3 combines with J gene TRBJ2-7; D possibly corresponds to TRBD2 (5 bases). Germline V gene lookup returns CDR1 SGHTA and CDR2 FQGTGA. V was cut by 5 bases and J by 4 bases, with 18 bases left in between. The CDR3 is 15 amino acids. The CDR3 protein is CASSHPEAGGYEQYF. CDR3 sequence (DNA): TGTGCCAGCAGCCATCCTGAGGCAGGAGGATACGAGCAGTACTTC.

A word on this clonotype: The CDR3 end shows no conserved phenylalanine or tryptophan, and so a read error is likely. This chain links TRBV20-1 with TRBJ1-6; D might be TRBD1 (6 bases). This CDR3 region has 14 residues. Germline values: CDR1 DFQATT, CDR2 SNEGSKA (reference sequence). The CDR3 sequence is CSARVRTVGSLLHL. In DNA form, the CDR3 reads TGCAGTGCTAGAGTGAGGACAGTCGGTTCACTCCTCCACTTG.

This sequence joins TRBV19 and TRBJ2-5; D is undetermined. The CDR3 contains 15 residues. V lost 2 bases, J lost 0 bases, and 10 bases lay in between. Per the germline V gene, CDR1 is LNHDA and CDR2 is SQIVND (reference sequence). The DNA for the CDR3 is TGTGCCAGTAGTATAAGAACATCCCACCAAGAGACCCAGTACTTC. This codes for CASSIRTSHQETQYF.

This clonotype was detected a few times. V usage is TRBV12-3 or TRBV12-4 and J usage is TRBJ2-5, with D possibly being TRBD1 (5 bases). Between the trimmed V and J ends, which lost 3 bases and 7 bases, there was a span of 12 bases. CDR3 length: 13 amino acids. The CDR3 DNA reads as TGTGCCAGCAGTTTGGTACTCCAGGGGACCCAGTACTTC. Its translation: CASSLVLQGTQYF.

The table lists this clonotype with many counts. The gene calls are TRBV28 and TRBJ1-2; D unclear. CDR1 is MDHEN, CDR2 SYDVKM, per germline. CDR3 length equals 14 residues. V was trimmed by 6 bases and J by 9 bases, leaving 20 bases between them. The CDR3, as DNA: TGTGCCAGCAGCCTCGGATCTTCCTATGAAAGCTACACCTTC. This encodes CASSLGSSYESYTF.

A remark on this clonotype: This may arise from a read error, as a much more abundant clone is one base away. The CDR3 does not end in the conserved phenylalanine or tryptophan, so this is likely a read error. The chain links TRBV4-2 to TRBJ1-1, with 9 bases matching TRBD1. The J segment lost 5 bases and the V segment lost 7 bases, leaving 8 bases of the junction unmatched. This CDR3 has 14 amino acids. Per germline, CDR1 LGHNA and CDR2 YNFKEQ. CDR3 in amino acids: CASTRDREVTEAFL. The CDR3 DNA reads as TGTGCCAGCACCCGGGACAGGGAGGTAACTGAAGCTTTCCTT.

In this sample, this clonotype turned up many times. In DNA form, the CDR3 reads TGTGCCAGCTCACCCTCGGACAGGCTGAATACGCAGTATTTT. Encoded protein: CASSPSDRLNTQYF. This chain links TRBV18 with TRBJ2-3; 7 bases are shared with TRBD1. This CDR3 is built from 14 residues. J gave up 7 bases and V 3 bases, and 7 bases lay outside the gene matches. CDR1 is KGHSH, CDR2 LQKENI, per germline.

Ten or more counts support this clonotype. The rearrangement joins TRBV12-3 or TRBV12-4 to TRBJ2-3, with 9 positions matching TRBD2. The junction had 13 bases not matched to a gene; V was cut back by 6 bases and J by 6 bases. This CDR3 is 16 amino acids long. The CDR3 sequence: CASRRGPGLASDTQYF. The CDR3 nucleotides read TGTGCCAGCAGACGGGGACCGGGACTAGCTTCTGATACGCAGTATTTT.